The rows below give T cell receptor beta chains drawn from one sample of a study of CD8 T cells in Susac syndrome. TCRdb recomputed calls from the immunoSEQ multiplex PCR reads with MiXCR, one row per CDR3 protein. The sample has approximately 210,000 distinct CDR3 sequences, approximately 94% seen once. What was sequenced was CD4+ T cells from PBMCs. Receptors originate from a human donor with Susac syndrome. Both conserved end residues are part of each CDR3. The D gene is left open where the match is weak. Size is stated for part of the rows, as once, few or many counts, or as a class when the clone is expanded.

>TRBV7-9|TRBJ1-2|.|.
CASSLESGSNYGYTF
>TRBV11-3|TRBJ1-1|once|TRBD1
CASSLYGQENTEAFF
>TRBV7-2|TRBJ1-1|.|.
CASSFAFEAFF
>TRBV7-2|TRBJ2-5|.|.
CASSLDAGEGETQHF
>TRBV7-2|TRBJ2-4|.|.
CASSSSGARMNIQYF
>TRBV20-1|TRBJ1-5|.|.
CSARKEETANQPQHF
>TRBV7-9|TRBJ2-3|.|.
CASSRDRLHTDTQYF
>TRBV7-7|TRBJ2-7|.|.
CASSLNAGADEQYF
>TRBV9|TRBJ2-2|.|.
CASSVSGTLSTGELFF
>TRBV18|TRBJ2-5|.|TRBD2
CASSLEGLPQETQYF
>TRBV27|TRBJ2-4|.|TRBD2
CASSLGGENIQYF
>TRBV29-1|TRBJ1-2|.|TRBD1
CSVSWTGSSGYTF
>TRBV6-2/TRBV6-3|TRBJ1-6|.|.
CASSWDAGENSPLHF
>TRBV11-2|TRBJ2-2|.|.
CASREGQTGELFF
>TRBV4-1|TRBJ1-1|.|TRBD1
CASSLERQGRRRTEAFF
>TRBV15|TRBJ1-6|few|.
CATSRDLRADSPLHF
>TRBV20-1|TRBJ2-3|.|.
CSATRRRGRWDTQYF
>TRBV5-4|TRBJ2-2|.|.
CASSAGRLRNTGELFF
>TRBV4-3|TRBJ2-7|.|.
CASSQEGGDHSYEQYF